This entry features one T cell receptor beta chain sequence. Its target is not known. The entry originates in a study of type 1 and type 2 diabetes patients. Genomic DNA was the PCR template. A primer set of 30 forward and 13 reverse primers amplified the CDR3. One entry per CDR3 protein results from TCRdb running MiXCR on the multiplex PCR reads. There are approximately 260,000 distinct CDR3 sequences in the sample; more than 45% occur only once, and roughly 15% lies in the top ten. Study results and limitations: Some T1D-only expanded clones might appear in more T2D or control samples. Groups were not age- or gender-matched, which may bias interpretation. Both CD4+ and CD8+ type 2 diabetes repertoires showed significantly higher diversity than type 1.

The V gene lost 0 bases and the J gene lost 6 bases, with 6 bases spanning the gap. CDR1 and CDR2 from the germline V gene are DFQATT and SNEGSKA (reference sequence). CDR3 length: 13 amino acids. The chain carries TRBV20-1 and TRBJ2-6; D call uncertain. The sequenced material came from peripheral blood mononuclear cells (PBMCs). This sequence was found in a man aged 18 to 35 with type 2 diabetes. CDR3 bases: TGCAGTGCTAGAGATGACCAGGCCAACGTCCTGACTTTC. Translating gives CSARDDQANVLTF.